The 15 T cell receptor beta chains below all came from one sample that was sequenced in a study of blood T cell repertoires in COVID-19. TCRdb's copy holds only in-frame clones and misses some; the assay was immunoSEQ multiplex PCR. Of 150,000 or so clones in the sample, approximately 93% were seen once. Sequenced material: peripheral blood. These receptor sequences come from an older woman with COVID-19, enrolled during active disease.

The rearrangement links TRBV4-3 to TRBJ1-2; D is possibly TRBD1 (5 bases). Per germline, CDR1 LGHNA and CDR2 YSLEER. Trimming took 6 bases from V and 4 from J, leaving 15 bases between them. The CDR3 is made up of 14 amino acids. The CDR3 DNA is TGCGCCAGCAGGGACGGGGGGGGTCTCTATGGCTACACCTTC. This codes for CASRDGGGLYGYTF.

The V gene is TRBV4-1, the J gene TRBJ1-4, with 8 bases aligning to TRBD1. This CDR3 is built from 17 residues. Germline CDR1 is MGHRA and CDR2 is YSYEKL. Trimming cost V 0 bases and J 6 bases; bases outside gene matches: 9. The CDR3 loop is CASSQEATGVRYEKLFF. Here the CDR3 DNA reads TGCGCCAGCAGCCAAGAGGCGACAGGGGTTCGTTATGAAAAACTGTTTTTT.

V and J are TRBV2 and TRBJ1-1; possibly TRBD1 for D (6 bases). This CDR3 region has 15 residues. V lost 5 bases and J 5 bases, leaving 18 bases between the germline ends. Germline V gives CDR1 SNHLY, CDR2 FYNNEI. The CDR3 coding sequence is TGTGCCAGCAGTAGAACCCGGGGGGCTGCTACTGAAGCTTTCTTT. Its protein is CASSRTRGAATEAFF.

This chain connects TRBV20-1 to TRBJ1-2, with D tentatively TRBD1 (6 bases). Germline CDR1 and CDR2: DFQATT and SNEGSKA (reference sequence). V lost 3 bases and J 4 bases, leaving 15 bases between the germline ends. The CDR3 is 14 amino acids. The CDR3: CSASGRGKFYGYTF. Here the CDR3 DNA reads TGCAGTGCTAGTGGCAGGGGCAAGTTCTATGGCTACACCTTC.

The chain employs TRBV5-1 and TRBJ2-1, with 11 bases that match TRBD2. Germline CDR1 is SGHRS and CDR2 is YFSETQ. The CDR3 sequence is 17 residues long. With 4 bases clipped from V and 1 base from J, the junction kept 7 bases outside the gene matches. The CDR3 DNA reads TGCGCCAGCAGCACGGCGGTAGCGGGGGGGTCCTACAATGAGCAGTTCTTC. Its protein product is CASSTAVAGGSYNEQFF.

J is TRBJ2-5 and V is TRBV10-3, with a possible D match to TRBD1 (6 bases). V lost 4 bases to trimming and J lost 2 bases, with 8 bases between them. The CDR3 length is 13 residues. Germline values: CDR1 ENHRY, CDR2 SYGVKD. The CDR3 spells CAISGQGQETQYF. CDR3 DNA sequence: TGTGCCATCAGTGGCCAGGGGCAAGAGACCCAGTACTTC.

This chain uses TRBV3-1 (or the pseudogene TRBV3-2) with TRBJ1-1; tentative D call: TRBD1 (5 bases). The CDR3 is 15 amino acids. Germline assignment: CDR1 LGHDT and CDR2 YNNKEL (reference sequence). Between the trimmed V and J ends, which lost 4 bases and 7 bases, there was a span of 19 bases. The CDR3 loop is CASSPDLAGEDEAFF. CDR3 nucleotide sequence: TGTGCCAGCAGCCCAGACCTTGCGGGGGAAGATGAAGCTTTCTTT.

The V call is TRBV7-2, the J call TRBJ1-3, with TRBD1 as a possible D gene (5 bases). Germline assignment: CDR1 SGHTA and CDR2 FQGNSA. The ends were cut back, 4 bases at V and 0 bases at J, with 7 bases in the middle. The CDR3 is 14 residues long. The CDR3 is CASSSDSSGNTIYF. CDR3 coding DNA: TGTGCCAGCAGCTCCGACAGCTCTGGAAACACCATATATTTT. The full variable domain, in which reference TRBV7-2 and TRBJ1-3 provide the parts outside the CDR3, is GAGVSQSPSNKVTEKGKDVELRCDPISGHTALYWYRQSLGQGLEFLIYFQGNSAPDKSGLPSDRFSAERTGGSVSTLTIQRTQQEDSAVYLCASSSDSSGNTIYFGEGSWLTVV.

The chain is built from TRBV3-1 (or the pseudogene TRBV3-2) and TRBJ2-7; possible D gene TRBD1, 6 bases. Deletions cut 1 base from V and 6 bases from J, with 7 bases between. The length of the CDR3 is 12 residues. CDR1 and CDR2 from the germline V gene are LGHDT and YNNKEL (reference sequence). The DNA for the CDR3 is TGTGCCAGCAGCCAAGCAGGGGCCGAGCAGTACTTC. It yields the protein CASSQAGAEQYF.

As concerns this clone: One junction end does not reproduce the germline sequence, and a read error may be involved. The V call is TRBV6-6, the J call TRBJ2-7; TRBD2 matches at 9 bases. This CDR3 is built from 11 residues. Germline assignment: CDR1 MNHNY and CDR2 SVGAGI (reference sequence). CDR3 residues: CASSGPGLANF. The CDR3 DNA is TGTGCCAGCAGTGGTCCGGGACTAGCAAACTTC.

The chain combines TRBV3-1 (or the pseudogene TRBV3-2) with TRBJ2-1, with 8 bases aligning to TRBD1. CDR1 is LGHDT, CDR2 YNNKEL, per germline (reference sequence). The ends lost 5 bases at V and 0 bases at J; junction bases unmatched: 12. This CDR3 spans 18 amino acids. CDR3 loop: CASSWDRFTRSSYNEQFF. The CDR3 DNA sequence: TGTGCCAGCAGCTGGGACAGGTTTACCCGGAGCTCCTACAATGAGCAGTTCTTC.

The chain carries TRBV27 and TRBJ2-5; weak D call: TRBD1 (5 bases). Between the trimmed V and J ends, which lost 4 bases and 1 base, there was a span of 7 bases. The CDR3 has 13 amino acids. The germline V gene has CDR1 MNHEY and CDR2 SMNVEV (reference sequence). CDR3 bases: TGTGCCAGCAGTTCGACAGTCCAAGAGACCCAGTACTTC. It yields the protein CASSSTVQETQYF.

The V call is TRBV19, the J call TRBJ2-2, with TRBD2 matching 10 bases. This CDR3 has 15 residues. The V gene end was trimmed by 10 bases and the J gene end by 2 bases; junction bases not matched to a gene: 7. The germline V gene has CDR1 LNHDA and CDR2 SQIVND (reference sequence). Written as DNA, the CDR3 is TGTGCCACGTCCTGGACTAGCGGAAACACCGGGGAGCTGTTTTTT. Translated: CATSWTSGNTGELFF.

J is TRBJ1-1 and V is TRBV3-1 (or the pseudogene TRBV3-2); no firm D call. This CDR3 region has 12 residues. Trimming pared 1 base from V and 14 bases from J, leaving 14 bases between. The germline V gene encodes CDR1 LGHDT and CDR2 YNNKEL (reference sequence). The chain's CDR3 is CASSQVSERSFF. CDR3 DNA sequence: TGTGCCAGCAGCCAAGTGTCAGAGAGGAGCTTCTTT.

The CDR3 DNA follows: TGCAGCGTTGTCGAGACAGGGGGGAACGAGCAGTACTTC. Translated, it gives CSVVETGGNEQYF. The rearrangement joins TRBV29-1 to TRBJ2-7, with 9 bases aligning to TRBD1. The germline V gene has CDR1 SQVTM and CDR2 ANQGSEA. The CDR3 consists of 13 residues. Trimming cost V 4 bases and J 5 bases; bases outside gene matches: 6.